This T cell receptor beta chain was observed in a study of T-cell reconstitution after alpha-beta-depleted transplantation in children. This sample's TCRbeta library carried unique molecular identifier barcodes. Each CDR3 protein is one row after TCRdb ran MiXCR on the PCR reads. Altogether 500,000 or so distinct CDR3 sequences are present, 30% to 35% being singletons, with the ten largest covering 2.4%. The CDR3 consists of 16 residues. The V and J ends lost 4 bases and 8 bases, in that order; junction bases with no gene match: 9. Germline V gene sequence: CDR1 MGHDK, CDR2 SYGVNS. This clonotype came up a few times.

The sample here was PBMCs from the stem cell graft donor, taken from the stem cell graft. The sequence came from a human donor who donated a stem cell graft to a child with aplastic anemia. This chain links TRBV25-1 with TRBJ2-1, with TRBD2 matching 12 bases. The CDR3 loop is CASSGPTSGRIYEQFF. CDR3 coding DNA: TGTGCCAGCAGTGGCCCGACTAGCGGGAGAATCTATGAGCAGTTCTTC.